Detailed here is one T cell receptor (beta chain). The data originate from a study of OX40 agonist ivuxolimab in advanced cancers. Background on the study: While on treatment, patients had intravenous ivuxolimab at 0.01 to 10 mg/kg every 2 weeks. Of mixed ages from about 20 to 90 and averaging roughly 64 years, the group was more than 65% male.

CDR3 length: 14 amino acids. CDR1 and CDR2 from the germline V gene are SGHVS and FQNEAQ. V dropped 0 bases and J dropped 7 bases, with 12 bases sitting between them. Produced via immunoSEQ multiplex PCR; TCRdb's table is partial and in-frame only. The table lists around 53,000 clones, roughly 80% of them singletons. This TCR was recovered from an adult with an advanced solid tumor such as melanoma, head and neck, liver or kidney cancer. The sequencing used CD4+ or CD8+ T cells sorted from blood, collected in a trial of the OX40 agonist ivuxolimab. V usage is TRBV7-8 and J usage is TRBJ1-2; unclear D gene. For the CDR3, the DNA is TGTGCCAGCAGCTTAGCCGAAGGGTTGGGTGGCTACACCTTC. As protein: CASSLAEGLGGYTF. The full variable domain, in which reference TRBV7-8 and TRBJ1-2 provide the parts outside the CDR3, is GAGVSQSPRYKVAKRGQDVALRCDPISGHVSLFWYQQALGQGPEFLTYFQNEAQLDKSGLPSDRFFAERPEGSVSTLKIQRTQQEDSAVYLCASSLAEGLGGYTFGSGTRLTVV.